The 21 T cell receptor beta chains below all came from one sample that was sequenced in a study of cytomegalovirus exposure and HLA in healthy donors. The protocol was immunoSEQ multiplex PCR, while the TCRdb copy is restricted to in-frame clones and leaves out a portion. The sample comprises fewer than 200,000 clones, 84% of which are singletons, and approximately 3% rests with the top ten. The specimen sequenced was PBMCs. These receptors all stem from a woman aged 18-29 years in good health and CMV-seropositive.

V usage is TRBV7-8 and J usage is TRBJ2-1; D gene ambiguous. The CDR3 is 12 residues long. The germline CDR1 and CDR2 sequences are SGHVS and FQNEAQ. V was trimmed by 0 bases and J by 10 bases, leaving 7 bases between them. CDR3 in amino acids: CASSLAPGEQFF. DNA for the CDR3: TGTGCCAGCAGCTTAGCTCCCGGGGAGCAGTTCTTC.

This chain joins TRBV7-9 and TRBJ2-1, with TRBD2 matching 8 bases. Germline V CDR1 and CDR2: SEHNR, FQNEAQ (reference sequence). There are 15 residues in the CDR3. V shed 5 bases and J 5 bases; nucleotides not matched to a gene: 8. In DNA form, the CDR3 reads TGTGCCAGCAGCAAGCGGGGGAGGGCTAACAATGAGCAGTTCTTC. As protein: CASSKRGRANNEQFF.

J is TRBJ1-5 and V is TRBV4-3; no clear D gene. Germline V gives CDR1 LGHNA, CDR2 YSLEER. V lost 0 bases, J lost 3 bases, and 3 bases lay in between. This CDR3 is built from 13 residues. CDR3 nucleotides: TGCGCCAGCAGCCAAGATATCAATCAGCCCCAGCATTTT. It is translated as CASSQDINQPQHF.

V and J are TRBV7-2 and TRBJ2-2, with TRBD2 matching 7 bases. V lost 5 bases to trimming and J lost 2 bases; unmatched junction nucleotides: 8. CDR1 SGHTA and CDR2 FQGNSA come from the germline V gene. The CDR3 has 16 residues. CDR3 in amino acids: CASSLTGTKNTGELFF. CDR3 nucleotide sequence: TGTGCCAGCAGCCTAACCGGGACTAAAAACACCGGGGAGCTGTTTTTT. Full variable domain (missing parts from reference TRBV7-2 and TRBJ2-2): GAGVSQSPSNKVTEKGKDVELRCDPISGHTALYWYRQSLGQGLEFLIYFQGNSAPDKSGLPSDRFSAERTGGSVSTLTIQRTQQEDSAVYLCASSLTGTKNTGELFFGEGSRLTVL.

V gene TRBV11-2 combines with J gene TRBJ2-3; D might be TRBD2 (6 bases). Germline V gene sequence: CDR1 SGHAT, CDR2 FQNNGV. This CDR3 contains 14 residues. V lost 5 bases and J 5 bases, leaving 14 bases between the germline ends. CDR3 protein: CASSTWDFQDTQYF. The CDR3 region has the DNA TGTGCCAGCAGCACCTGGGACTTCCAAGATACGCAGTATTTT.

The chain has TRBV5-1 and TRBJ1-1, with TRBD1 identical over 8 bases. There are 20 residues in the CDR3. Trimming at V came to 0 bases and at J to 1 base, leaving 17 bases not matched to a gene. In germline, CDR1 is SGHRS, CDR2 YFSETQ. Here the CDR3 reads CASSLEPGGRILHGNTEAFF. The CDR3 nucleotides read TGCGCCAGCAGCTTGGAACCAGGGGGCAGAATCCTTCATGGGAACACTGAAGCTTTCTTT.

DNA for the CDR3: TGTGCCAGAAGCTCCTACCGGAGGGCCAATCAGCCCCAGCATTTT. This sequence encodes CARSSYRRANQPQHF. The rearrangement links TRBV5-3 to TRBJ1-5; D is ambiguous. TRBV5-3 is reported as an ORF; its role is uncertain. This CDR3 is built from 15 residues. Deletions cut 3 bases from V and 3 bases from J, with 13 bases between.

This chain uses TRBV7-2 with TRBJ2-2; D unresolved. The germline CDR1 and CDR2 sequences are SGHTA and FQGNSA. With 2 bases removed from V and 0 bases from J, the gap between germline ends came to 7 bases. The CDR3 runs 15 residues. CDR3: CASSLILANTGELFF. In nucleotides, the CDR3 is TGTGCCAGCAGCTTAATCCTAGCGAACACCGGGGAGCTGTTTTTT.

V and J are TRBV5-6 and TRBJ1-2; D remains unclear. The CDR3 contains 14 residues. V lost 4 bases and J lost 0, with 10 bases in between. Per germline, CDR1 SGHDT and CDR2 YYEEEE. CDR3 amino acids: CASSPNRANYGYTF. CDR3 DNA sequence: TGTGCCAGCAGCCCTAACAGAGCTAACTATGGCTACACCTTC. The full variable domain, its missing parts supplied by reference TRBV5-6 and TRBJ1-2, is DAGVTQSPTHLIKTRGQQVTLRCSPKSGHDTVSWYQQALGQGPQFIFQYYEEEERQRGNFPDRFSGHQFPNYSSELNVNALLLGDSALYLCASSPNRANYGYTFGSGTRLTVV.

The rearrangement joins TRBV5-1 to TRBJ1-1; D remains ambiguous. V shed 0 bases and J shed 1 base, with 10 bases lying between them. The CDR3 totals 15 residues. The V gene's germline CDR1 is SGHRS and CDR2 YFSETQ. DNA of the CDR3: TGCGCCAGCAGCTTGGATTCCTCTCCGAACACTGAAGCTTTCTTT. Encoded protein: CASSLDSSPNTEAFF.

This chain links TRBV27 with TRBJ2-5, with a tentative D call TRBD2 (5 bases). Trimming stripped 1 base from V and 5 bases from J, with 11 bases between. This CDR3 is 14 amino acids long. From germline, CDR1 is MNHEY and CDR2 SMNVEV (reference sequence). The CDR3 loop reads CASSLFGLPETQYF. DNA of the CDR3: TGTGCCAGCAGTTTATTTGGACTCCCCGAGACCCAGTACTTC.

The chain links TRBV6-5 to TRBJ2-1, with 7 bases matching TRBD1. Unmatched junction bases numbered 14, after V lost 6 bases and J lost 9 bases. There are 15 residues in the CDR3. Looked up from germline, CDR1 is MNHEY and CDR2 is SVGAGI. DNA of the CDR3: TGTGCCAGCAGGGCAACCTGGGGGACAGTAGGTGAGCAGTTCTTC. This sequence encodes CASRATWGTVGEQFF.

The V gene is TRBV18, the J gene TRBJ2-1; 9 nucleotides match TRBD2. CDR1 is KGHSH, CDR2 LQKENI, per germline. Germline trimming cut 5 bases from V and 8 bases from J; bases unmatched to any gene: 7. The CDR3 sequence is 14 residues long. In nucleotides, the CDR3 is TGTGCCAGCTCAGCGGGACTAGCTTTCGATGAGCAGTTCTTC. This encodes CASSAGLAFDEQFF.

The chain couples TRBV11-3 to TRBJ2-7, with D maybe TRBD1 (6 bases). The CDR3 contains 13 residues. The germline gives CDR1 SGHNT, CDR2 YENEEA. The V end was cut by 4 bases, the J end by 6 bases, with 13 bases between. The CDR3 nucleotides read TGTGCCAGCAGCTCCACAGGGATCAGCGAGCAGTACTTC. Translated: CASSSTGISEQYF.

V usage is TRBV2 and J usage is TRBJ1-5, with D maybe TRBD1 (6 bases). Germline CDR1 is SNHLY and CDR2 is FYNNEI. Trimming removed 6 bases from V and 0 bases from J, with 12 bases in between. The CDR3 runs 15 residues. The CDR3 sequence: CASSQGKGSNQPQHF. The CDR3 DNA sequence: TGTGCCAGCAGCCAGGGGAAGGGTAGCAATCAGCCCCAGCATTTT.

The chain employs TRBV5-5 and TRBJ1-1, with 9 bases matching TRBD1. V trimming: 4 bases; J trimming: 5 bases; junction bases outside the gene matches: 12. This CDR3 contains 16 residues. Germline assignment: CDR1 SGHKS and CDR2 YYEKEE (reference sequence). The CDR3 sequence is CASSPDLTGGGTEAFF. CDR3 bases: TGTGCCAGCAGCCCGGACCTTACAGGGGGCGGAACTGAAGCTTTCTTT.

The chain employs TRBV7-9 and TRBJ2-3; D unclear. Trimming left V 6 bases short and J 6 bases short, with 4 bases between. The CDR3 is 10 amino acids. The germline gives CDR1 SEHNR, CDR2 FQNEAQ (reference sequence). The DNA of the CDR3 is TGTGCCAGCAGTTCGGATACGCAGTATTTT. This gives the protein CASSSDTQYF.

This CDR3 reads CASSEGTSGNTIYF. The DNA of the CDR3 is TGTGCCAGCAGTGAGGGCACCTCTGGAAACACCATATATTTT. The chain combines TRBV25-1 with TRBJ1-3; no definite D call. The germline V gene encodes CDR1 MGHDK and CDR2 SYGVNS. The CDR3 runs to 14 residues. Trimming took 3 bases from V and 0 from J, leaving 6 bases between them.

CDR3 nucleotides: TGTGCCAGCACCATGAGGACTAGCGGCTACGAGCAGTACTTC. Translating it yields CASTMRTSGYEQYF. The rearrangement uses TRBV2 and TRBJ2-7, with 10 bases fitting TRBD2. The germline gives CDR1 SNHLY, CDR2 FYNNEI. CDR3 length: 14 amino acids. V lost 7 bases and J lost 3; bases outside the gene matches: 6.

CDR3 region: CASSSGTGFSEQFF. DNA of the CDR3: TGTGCCAGCAGCTCCGGGACAGGGTTTTCTGAGCAGTTCTTC. The chain recombines TRBV11-3 with TRBJ2-1; 9 bases fit TRBD1. The ends lost 4 bases at V and 9 bases at J; junction bases unmatched: 7. Germline V gene lookup returns CDR1 SGHNT and CDR2 YENEEA. The length of the CDR3 is 14 residues.

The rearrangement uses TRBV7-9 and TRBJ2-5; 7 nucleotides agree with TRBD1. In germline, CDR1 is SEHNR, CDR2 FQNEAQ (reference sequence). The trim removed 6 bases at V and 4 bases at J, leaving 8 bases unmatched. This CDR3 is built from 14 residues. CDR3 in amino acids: CASSLIQGLETQYF. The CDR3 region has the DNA TGTGCCAGCAGTTTGATACAGGGGCTAGAGACCCAGTACTTC.